The T cell receptor beta chain under discussion was sequenced for a study of shared clonotypes between healthy human individuals. Overall study context: The donors, two women and a few men, were aged 18 to 49.

CD8 cells classed as naive were CD45RO-negative and positively selected for CCR7, excluding terminally differentiated effector memory CD45RA+ cells. As to this clone: At the DNA level, this CDR3 is encoded by other sequences in the same sample as well.

Some 30,000 T cell genomes, or approximately 0.2 ug DNA, went into the sorted-subset replicate PCRs. Sequencing was performed with immunoSEQ multiplex PCR; in TCRdb, only in-frame clones are kept and a portion is missing. The sample yields nearly 2 million clones, about 95% seen once. Germline CDR1 and CDR2: SEHNR and FQNEAQ (reference sequence). V shed 4 bases and J shed 4 bases, with 4 bases lying between them. The CDR3 is 12 residues long. The sequence derives from a young man in good health. Sample: naive CD8+ T cells sorted from blood. The gene calls are TRBV7-9 and TRBJ2-2; D call uncertain. This CDR3 is CASSSVTGELFF. CDR3 in DNA: TGTGCCAGCAGCTCAGTCACCGGGGAGCTGTTTTTT.